A selection of T cell receptor beta chains follows, all from one sample in a study of Ad26.COV2.S vaccination and SARS-CoV-2 variants. Produced via immunoSEQ multiplex PCR; TCRdb's table is partial and in-frame only. This sample has roughly 500,000 clones, with 89% found just once. This specimen consisted of peripheral blood, obtained in a trial of Ad26.COV2.S vaccine versus placebo. Every receptor here comes from a person between 18 and 59 years old who received the Ad26.COV2.S COVID-19 vaccine or a placebo. The CDR3 runs from the conserved cysteine through the conserved F or W. The D gene is left open where the match is weak. A row's size may be missing; if present it is once, few, many or a size class.

clone size,D gene,J gene,V gene,CDR3 DNA,CDR3 protein
NA,NA,TRBJ2-1,TRBV13,TGTGCCAGCAGTGTCTATGGGGCTCCGGGGAATGAGCAGTTCTTC,CASSVYGAPGNEQFF
NA,TRBD1,TRBJ2-3,TRBV14,TGTGCCAGCAGCCAAGATTGGATACAAGTGGACAGGGGGCCCTTGGATACGCAGTATTTT,CASSQDWIQVDRGPLDTQYF
few,TRBD1,TRBJ2-7,TRBV11-3,TGTGCCAGCAGCATACGGACAGGGGTGGGCGAGCAGTACTTC,CASSIRTGVGEQYF
NA,NA,TRBJ2-1,TRBV5-1,TGCGCCAGCAGCTTGGTATGGGGAGTAATTTACAATGAGCAGTTCTTC,CASSLVWGVIYNEQFF
NA,NA,TRBJ2-1,TRBV2,TGTGCCAGCAGTGAAGCGCTTCTGGGGTCTGAGCAGTTCTTC,CASSEALLGSEQFF
once,NA,TRBJ1-2,TRBV9,TGTGCCAGCAGCGCGGCTAATTTTTTACCCTATGGCTACACCTTC,CASSAANFLPYGYTF
few,NA,TRBJ2-1,TRBV7-2,TGTGCCAGCACCCCGGACTGGGCCTACAATGAGCAGTTCTTC,CASTPDWAYNEQFF
NA,NA,TRBJ2-2,TRBV4-1,TGCGCCAGCAGCCCACCGGGAGTAGCGAGACCAGCCGGGGAGCTGTTTTTT,CASSPPGVARPAGELFF
NA,NA,TRBJ1-2,TRBV28,TGTGCCAGCAGTTCTTGGGAGGCTGGCTATGGCTACACCTTC,CASSSWEAGYGYTF
NA,TRBD1,TRBJ1-2,TRBV6-5,TGTGCCAGCAGTTTAAAGGGACAGGGTCGGCCTTTC,CASSLKGQGRPF
NA,TRBD1,TRBJ2-5,TRBV2,TGTGCCAGCAGTGGGACAGGGGCAGGAGAGACCCAGTACTTC,CASSGTGAGETQYF
NA,NA,TRBJ1-2,TRBV11-2,TGTGCCAGCAGCTTAGAATTTTCCTGGAACTATGGCTACACCTTC,CASSLEFSWNYGYTF
NA,NA,TRBJ2-7,TRBV4-3,TGCGCCAGCAGCCAAGCCTTCAGATCGAACTACGAGCAGTACTTC,CASSQAFRSNYEQYF